The rows below give T cell receptor beta chains drawn from one sample of a study of blood T cell repertoires in COVID-19. Here immunoSEQ multiplex PCR was the method, and the copy in TCRdb shows in-frame clones only, minus some. The repertoire holds 180,000 or so clones, roughly 86% seen once, with under 2% in the top ten. The sequenced sample consisted of peripheral blood. Receptors were obtained from a man aged 18 to 30 with active or convalescent COVID-19. Each CDR3 is given without its conserved first and last residue.

j_call,v_call,cdr3_aa
TRBJ1-1,TRBV4-1,ASSQDWMTDTEAF
TRBJ1-5,TRBV5-8,ASSLFIMRQPQH
TRBJ2-3,TRBV19,ASSRPGGLYTDTQY
TRBJ2-5,TRBV7-9,ASSPRTGGIQETQY
TRBJ1-6,TRBV7-2,ASSLGTANSPLH
TRBJ1-2,TRBV7-2,ASSPDRGRSDGYT
TRBJ1-2,TRBV29-1,SVEDRALNYGYT
TRBJ2-3,TRBV7-9,ASSKGEFTDTQY
TRBJ2-5,TRBV5-4,ASSLGPSGSSETQY
TRBJ2-7,TRBV3-1/TRBV3-2,ASSQVTASEQY
TRBJ2-3,TRBV7-2,ASSLVRDTQY
TRBJ2-7,TRBV6-1,ASSEGPRGYEQY
TRBJ1-1,TRBV20-1,SARSTEEAF
TRBJ2-2,TRBV5-1,ASTPGLAGVGAGELF
TRBJ2-3,TRBV9,ASSVARVTDTQY